This passage covers 32 T cell receptor beta chains from one sample sequenced in a study of memory CD4+ T cells and cytomegalovirus serostatus. Single viable CD3+CD4+CD8-CD45RO+ cells were sorted as the memory CD4+ T cells. Assay: immunoSEQ multiplex PCR; the TCRdb copy retains only in-frame clones and omits some. Of fewer than 40,000 clones in the sample, 65% to 80% were seen once. Material: memory CD4+ T cells from blood. These receptors all stem from an adult in good health and CMV-seropositive.

The chain joins TRBV29-1 to TRBJ1-2; D is ambiguous. CDR1 and CDR2 from the germline V gene are SQVTM and ANQGSEA. The CDR3 contains 9 residues. Deletions cut 0 bases from V and 8 bases from J, with 1 base between. As DNA, the CDR3 is TGCAGCGTTGAAGACGGCTACACCTTC. This sequence encodes CSVEDGYTF.

This chain links TRBV4-3 with TRBJ2-1; D unclear. CDR3 length equals 15 residues. Germline V CDR1 and CDR2: LGHNA, YSLEER. Trimming removed 0 bases at V and 6 bases at J, with 12 bases between. The CDR3 coding sequence is TGCGCCAGCAGCCAAGACGTGAAGGGATCCAATGAGCAGTTCTTC. Its protein is CASSQDVKGSNEQFF.

The V call is TRBV5-4, the J call TRBJ1-2, with 10 nucleotides matching TRBD1. V shed 4 bases, J shed 2 bases, and the junction held 8 bases outside the gene matches. Germline assignment: CDR1 SGHNT and CDR2 YYREEE (reference sequence). CDR3 length: 16 residues. Here the CDR3 DNA reads TGTGCCAGCAGCCCTCAGCAGGGACAGGGGAACTATGGCTACACCTTC. Its translation: CASSPQQGQGNYGYTF.

CDR3 in amino acids: CASSDSVGGGVNEQFF. The CDR3 DNA reads TGTGCCAGCAGTGACTCGGTAGGGGGGGGTGTCAATGAGCAGTTCTTC. This chain links TRBV6-4 with TRBJ2-1, with D possibly being TRBD2 (7 bases). Germline V gene lookup returns CDR1 MRHNA and CDR2 SNTAGT. Trimming stripped 0 bases from V and 6 bases from J, with 15 bases between. This CDR3 contains 16 residues.

The chain links TRBV6-6 to TRBJ2-1, with D maybe TRBD2 (7 bases). The V and J ends lost 8 bases and 9 bases respectively, with 20 bases between them. CDR3 length: 14 residues. CDR1 and CDR2 from the germline V gene are MNHNY and SVGAGI (reference sequence). CDR3 in DNA: TGTGCCAGCGCCTTTGGGGGGGCGGTAGGTGAGCAGTTCTTC. It encodes CASAFGGAVGEQFF.

This chain connects TRBV14 to TRBJ2-3, with 7 bases matching TRBD2. V lost 2 bases and J lost 0; bases outside the gene matches: 8. This CDR3 contains 17 residues. Germline V gene data show CDR1 as SGHDN and CDR2 as FVKESK. CDR3 nucleotides: TGTGCCAGCAGCCAATCGGCGGGGGAAGCAAGCACAGATACGCAGTATTTT. Amino acids: CASSQSAGEASTDTQYF.

The chain links TRBV6-5 to TRBJ2-4; possibly TRBD2 for D (5 bases). V dropped 2 bases and J dropped 8 bases, with 10 bases sitting between them. The CDR3 is made up of 13 amino acids. Germline CDR1 and CDR2: MNHEY and SVGAGI. The CDR3 reads CASSYAPEDIQYF. DNA of the CDR3: TGTGCCAGCAGTTACGCCCCGGAGGACATTCAGTACTTC.

V usage is TRBV11-1 and J usage is TRBJ1-6; D not resolved. CDR3 length equals 14 residues. V lost 1 base and J 8 bases, leaving 9 bases between the germline ends. Per germline, CDR1 SGHAT and CDR2 FQDESV (reference sequence). CDR3: CASSLGEGYSPLHF. DNA of the CDR3: TGTGCCAGCAGCTTAGGAGAAGGGTATTCACCCCTCCACTTT.

CDR3 sequence reads: CASSVGSSVDNEQFF. The DNA of the CDR3 is TGTGCCAGCAGCGTAGGGTCTAGCGTGGACAATGAGCAGTTCTTC. The V call is TRBV9, the J call TRBJ2-1; possible D gene TRBD2, 6 bases. With 0 bases removed from V and 5 bases from J, the gap between germline ends came to 12 bases. Germline V gene data show CDR1 as SGDLS and CDR2 as YYNGEE. This CDR3 contains 15 residues.

The V call is TRBV5-6, the J call TRBJ1-3, with D hard to call. This CDR3 spans 15 amino acids. CDR1 and CDR2 (germline): SGHDT, YYEEEE. Trimming removed 0 bases at V and 0 bases at J, with 7 bases between. The CDR3 protein is CASSLAPVSGNTIYF. CDR3 DNA: TGTGCCAGCAGCTTGGCGCCAGTCTCTGGAAACACCATATATTTT.

The rearrangement links TRBV4-1 to TRBJ2-2; D not certain. The V and J ends lost 0 bases and 3 bases respectively, with 8 bases between them. From germline, CDR1 is MGHRA and CDR2 YSYEKL. The CDR3 is 15 amino acids. CDR3 in amino acids: CASSQDSAYTGELFF. In DNA form, the CDR3 reads TGCGCCAGCAGCCAAGATTCAGCCTACACCGGGGAGCTGTTTTTT.

The chain is built from TRBV27 and TRBJ2-3; 11 bases line up with TRBD2. CDR3 length equals 15 residues. The V and J ends lost 1 base and 6 bases, in that order; junction bases with no gene match: 3. Germline CDR1 reads MNHEY; CDR2 reads SMNVEV (reference sequence). The CDR3 DNA follows: TGTGCCAGCAGTTTATATACTAGCGGGAGCGATACGCAGTATTTT. It yields the protein CASSLYTSGSDTQYF.

The chain combines TRBV7-3 with TRBJ1-1; the D gene is possibly TRBD1 (5 bases). The CDR3 totals 13 residues. Germline CDR1 SGHTA, CDR2 FQGTGA. V gave up 5 bases and J gave up 6 bases, with 13 bases separating them. Here the CDR3 DNA reads TGTGCCAGCAGCCCAGGAGGGGCTGCTGAAGCTTTCTTT. Its translation: CASSPGGAAEAFF. The full variable domain, in which reference TRBV7-3 and TRBJ1-1 provide the parts outside the CDR3, is GAGVSQTPSNKVTEKGKYVELRCDPISGHTALYWYRQSLGQGPEFLIYFQGTGAADDSGLPNDRFFAVRPEGSVSTLKIQRTERGDSAVYLCASSPGGAAEAFFGQGTRLTVV.

This sequence joins TRBV6-1 and TRBJ1-5, with D perhaps matching TRBD1 (5 bases). The CDR3 spans 15 residues. V was shortened by 2 bases and J by 4 bases, with 12 bases between the two germline ends. CDR1 and CDR2 (germline): MNHNS, SASEGT. The CDR3 spells CASSETSRGNQPQHF. CDR3 sequence (DNA): TGTGCCAGCAGTGAAACTTCGAGGGGTAATCAGCCCCAGCATTTT.

This clone was recorded only once. The V gene is TRBV5-3, the J gene TRBJ2-7; maybe TRBD1 (6 bases). TRBV5-3 is sorted into the ORF group, with uncertain function. Between the trimmed V and J ends, which lost 5 bases and 2 bases, there was a span of 14 bases. The CDR3 sequence is 14 residues long. CDR3 region: CARSYYRETYEQYF. In DNA, the CDR3 is TGTGCCAGAAGTTATTACAGGGAGACCTACGAGCAGTACTTC.

Only a few counts were recorded for this clone. One end of the junction does not line up with germline, which may come from a read error. The CDR3 region has the DNA TGTGCCAGCAGCCGAGGGATCGCAACCAAATTC. Its protein product is CASSRGIATKF. The chain has TRBV7-2 and TRBJ1-1; D remains unclear. Looked up from germline, CDR1 is SGHTA and CDR2 is FQGNSA. The length of the CDR3 is 11 residues.

V usage is TRBV7-9 and J usage is TRBJ2-7, with a weak D call TRBD1 (5 bases). CDR3 length: 16 amino acids. Germline V gene data show CDR1 as SEHNR and CDR2 as FQNEAQ (reference sequence). Trimming pared 1 base from V and 7 bases from J, leaving 20 bases between. CDR3: CASSLGWGLAGGEQYF. CDR3 nucleotides: TGTGCCAGCAGCTTAGGATGGGGCCTCGCCGGTGGGGAGCAGTACTTC.

The chain links TRBV6-5 to TRBJ1-2, with TRBD1 matching over 7 bases. This CDR3 has 15 residues. V lost 2 bases and J lost 1; bases outside the gene matches: 4. Germline V lookup: CDR1 MNHEY, CDR2 SVGAGI. The CDR3 region is CASSYGTVSNYGYTF. CDR3 nucleotides: TGTGCCAGCAGTTACGGGACAGTCAGTAACTATGGCTACACCTTC.

The rearrangement uses TRBV19 and TRBJ2-1; 8 bases line up with TRBD1. The length of the CDR3 is 16 residues. After removal of 1 base from V and 5 bases from J, the junction contained 7 bases not matched to a gene. The V gene's germline CDR1 is LNHDA and CDR2 SQIVND (reference sequence). The CDR3 protein is CASSIVGQGPNNEQFF. In nucleotides, the CDR3 is TGTGCCAGTAGTATAGTAGGACAGGGTCCGAACAATGAGCAGTTCTTC.

The rearrangement joins TRBV25-1 to TRBJ2-1; D unclear. Germline loops: CDR1 MGHDK, CDR2 SYGVNS. The V and J ends lost 2 bases and 0 bases respectively, with 5 bases between them. The CDR3 is 14 residues long. The CDR3 sequence: CASSEQTSYNEQFF. DNA for the CDR3: TGTGCCAGCAGTGAACAGACCTCCTACAATGAGCAGTTCTTC.

The chain has TRBV28 and TRBJ2-1; D is perhaps TRBD1 or TRBD2 (6 bases each). Germline loops: CDR1 MDHEN, CDR2 SYDVKM. The CDR3 runs 16 residues. Trimming took off 7 bases at V and 0 bases at J, with 16 bases between the two ends. As DNA, the CDR3 is TGTGCCAGCACGGGGGTGCAGGGGTTCTCCTACAATGAGCAGTTCTTC. The encoded protein is CASTGVQGFSYNEQFF.

This clone was counted between two and nine times. J is TRBJ2-7 and V is TRBV19, with D possibly being TRBD1 (7 bases). Trimming removed 4 bases at V and 2 bases at J, with 12 bases between. Looked up from germline, CDR1 is LNHDA and CDR2 is SQIVND (reference sequence). The CDR3 runs 14 residues. The CDR3 coding sequence is TGTGCCAGTAGTAGGAGGGGACAGACCTACGAGCAGTACTTC. This codes for CASSRRGQTYEQYF.

This chain connects TRBV9 to TRBJ2-1; 11 bases are shared with TRBD2. Germline CDR1 is SGDLS and CDR2 is YYNGEE. The CDR3 loop spans 17 amino acids. V dropped 0 bases and J dropped 6; count of bases not matched to a gene: 8. The CDR3 DNA follows: TGTGCCAGCAGCGTAGGGCCGGGACTAGCGGTATTCAATGAGCAGTTCTTC. The encoded protein is CASSVGPGLAVFNEQFF.

This clone was recorded a few times. CDR3 DNA sequence: TGTGCCAGCTCACCAGGTCCGGGGAGCGCTGAAGCTTTCTTT. This codes for CASSPGPGSAEAFF. The chain joins TRBV18 to TRBJ1-1; no clear D. The CDR3 loop spans 14 amino acids. Deletions cut 2 bases from V and 6 bases from J, with 13 bases between. Germline assignment: CDR1 KGHSH and CDR2 LQKENI. Filled out from reference TRBV18 and TRBJ1-1, the complete variable domain reads NAGVMQNPRHLVRRRGQEARLRCSPMKGHSHVYWYRQLPEEGLKFMVYLQKENIIDESGMPKERFSAEFPKEGPSILRIQQVVRGDSAAYFCASSPGPGSAEAFFGQGTRLTVV.

The rearrangement uses TRBV5-4 and TRBJ2-1, with D possibly TRBD2 on 5 matching bases. V dropped 6 bases and J dropped 5 bases, with 15 bases sitting between them. Germline CDR1 is SGHNT and CDR2 is YYREEE (reference sequence). The CDR3 totals 14 residues. Here the CDR3 DNA reads TGTGCCAGCACCCCGAAGGAGGCCGACAATGAGCAGTTCTTC. It encodes CASTPKEADNEQFF.

This clone came up once. The CDR3 DNA reads as TGTGCCAGCAGCATCAGCTCCTATAATTCACCCCTCCACTTT. It is translated as CASSISSYNSPLHF. The chain joins TRBV6-5 to TRBJ1-6; D unresolved. The V gene's germline CDR1 is MNHEY and CDR2 SVGAGI. With 6 bases removed from V and 0 bases from J, the gap between germline ends came to 6 bases. This CDR3 spans 14 amino acids.

This chain connects TRBV6-5 to TRBJ1-5; no clear D. The CDR3 runs to 13 residues. CDR1 and CDR2 (germline): MNHEY, SVGAGI. Between the trimmed V and J ends, which lost 2 bases and 1 base, there was a span of 3 bases. The CDR3 DNA sequence: TGTGCCAGCAGTTACGGGAGCAATCAGCCCCAGCATTTT. It encodes CASSYGSNQPQHF.

This sequence joins TRBV19 and TRBJ1-4; no clear D. V shed 10 bases and J shed 6 bases, with 12 bases lying between them. CDR3 size: 12 residues. Germline V gene sequence: CDR1 LNHDA, CDR2 SQIVND (reference sequence). For the CDR3, the DNA is TGTGCCACCAGACGAGGTGATGAAAAACTGTTTTTT. Amino acids: CATRRGDEKLFF. Variable domain in full (rest from reference TRBV19 and TRBJ1-4): DGGITQSPKYLFRKEGQNVTLSCEQNLNHDAMYWYRQDPGQGLRLIYYSQIVNDFQKGDIAEGYSVSREKKESFPLTVTSAQKNPTAFYLCATRRGDEKLFFGSGTQLSVL.

The V call is TRBV2, the J call TRBJ1-3; 10 bases map to TRBD1. Germline V gene data show CDR1 as SNHLY and CDR2 as FYNNEI. This CDR3 is built from 15 residues. V shed 7 bases and J 2 bases; nucleotides not matched to a gene: 5. The CDR3, as DNA: TGTGCCAGCAAGGGACAGGGGCTGGCTGGAAACACCATATATTTT. Translating it yields CASKGQGLAGNTIYF.

This rearrangement joins TRBV4-3 to TRBJ2-7, with D hard to call. V was shortened by 1 base and J by 5 bases, with 15 bases between the two germline ends. This CDR3 has 15 amino acids. Germline V gene sequence: CDR1 LGHNA, CDR2 YSLEER. The CDR3 bases are TGCGCCAGCAGCCAAGCGCTTGTGGGCGCAGACGAGCAGTACTTC. Translated: CASSQALVGADEQYF.

This clone was picked up a small number of times. The genes are TRBV15 and TRBJ2-2, with 7 positions matching TRBD1. There are 14 residues in the CDR3. V lost 6 bases to trimming and J lost 4 bases; unmatched junction nucleotides: 5. Germline CDR1 is LNHNV and CDR2 is YYDKDF (reference sequence). Written as DNA, the CDR3 is TGTGCCACCAGGCGACAGGGTGGCACCGGGGAGCTGTTTTTT. Encoded protein: CATRRQGGTGELFF.

The genes are TRBV4-2 and TRBJ1-1, with D possibly TRBD1 on 6 matching bases. The V and J ends lost 3 bases and 2 bases respectively, with 13 bases between them. The V gene's germline CDR1 is LGHNA and CDR2 YNFKEQ. The CDR3 is made up of 15 amino acids. The CDR3 nucleotides are TGTGCCAGCAGCCAGGGTTCGGGACAAAACACTGAAGCTTTCTTT. It is translated as CASSQGSGQNTEAFF.